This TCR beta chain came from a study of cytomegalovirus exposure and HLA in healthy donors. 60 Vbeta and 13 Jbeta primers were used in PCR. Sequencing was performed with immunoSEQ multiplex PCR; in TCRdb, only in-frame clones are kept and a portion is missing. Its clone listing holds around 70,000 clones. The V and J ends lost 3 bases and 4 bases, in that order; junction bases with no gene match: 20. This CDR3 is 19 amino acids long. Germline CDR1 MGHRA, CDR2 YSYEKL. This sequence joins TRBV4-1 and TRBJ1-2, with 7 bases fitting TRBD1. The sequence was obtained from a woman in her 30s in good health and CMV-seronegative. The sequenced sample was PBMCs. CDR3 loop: CASSQGVRQGAASGYGYTF. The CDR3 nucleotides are TGCGCCAGCAGCCAGGGGGTGCGACAGGGTGCAGCCTCTGGCTATGGCTACACCTTC.